The 28 T cell receptor beta chains below come from one sample, sequenced in a study of T-cell memory formation after mild COVID-19. A single record per CDR3 protein comes from TCRdb applying MiXCR to the 5' RACE reads. The table lists roughly 370,000 distinct CDR3 sequences, roughly 15% of them singletons, with about a fifth in the top ten. The sequencing sample was made of PBMCs or a T cell subset sorted from them (not recorded which). These receptors all stem from a man between 18 and 35 years old who had mild COVID-19 (a few samples of this study predate the infection). Cell type and time point are not known.

This clonotype was picked up many times. The chain carries TRBV29-1 and TRBJ1-5; D ambiguous. CDR3 length: 15 amino acids. V lost 4 bases and J 2 bases, leaving 15 bases between the germline ends. Germline assignment: CDR1 SQVTM and CDR2 ANQGSEA. Here the CDR3 reads CSVADGLIGNQPQHF. DNA for the CDR3: TGCAGCGTTGCGGACGGTCTAATTGGCAATCAGCCCCAGCATTTT.

V is TRBV12-3 or TRBV12-4 and J is TRBJ2-7; tentatively, D is TRBD1 (6 bases). The CDR3 extends over 14 amino acids. V lost 1 base to trimming and J lost 5 bases, with 12 bases between them. The CDR3 here is CASSLGGGRDEQYF. The CDR3 DNA follows: TGTGCCAGCAGTTTAGGAGGGGGACGAGACGAGCAGTACTTC.

This clonotype was recorded many times. V gene TRBV11-2 combines with J gene TRBJ1-6; the match to TRBD1 covers 8 bases. Germline-derived CDR1 and CDR2 are SGHAT and FQNNGV. The CDR3 consists of 15 residues. The J segment lost 7 bases and the V segment lost 5 bases, leaving 7 bases of the junction unmatched. The CDR3 nucleotides are TGTGCCAGCAGCAGACAGGGGCCTACCAATTCACCCCTCCACTTT. Encoded protein: CASSRQGPTNSPLHF.

J is TRBJ1-6 and V is TRBV4-3; 7 bases are shared with TRBD1. The CDR3 contains 16 residues. Germline trimming cut 1 base from V and 5 bases from J; bases unmatched to any gene: 5. The germline V gene encodes CDR1 LGHNA and CDR2 YSLEER. DNA for the CDR3: TGCGCCAGCAGCCAAGTCCTCGGGACAGATAATTCACCCCTCCACTTT. Translated, it gives CASSQVLGTDNSPLHF.

The genes are TRBV20-1 and TRBJ2-3, with D possibly being TRBD1 (5 bases). This CDR3 region has 13 residues. Germline V lookup: CDR1 DFQATT, CDR2 SNEGSKA (reference sequence). Trimming removed 6 bases from V and 3 bases from J, with 13 bases in between. The CDR3 DNA reads TGCAGTGCGGCAGGGTCAGGGACAGATACGCAGTATTTT. Amino acids: CSAAGSGTDTQYF.

The rearrangement links TRBV5-6 to TRBJ1-2, with 7 bases that match TRBD1. The CDR3 runs to 15 residues. Unmatched junction bases numbered 6, after V lost 4 bases and J lost 0 bases. Per germline, CDR1 SGHDT and CDR2 YYEEEE. The CDR3 sequence: CASSPRQGTNYGYTF. CDR3 sequence (DNA): TGTGCCAGCAGCCCAAGACAGGGAACTAACTATGGCTACACCTTC.

This sequence joins TRBV18 and TRBJ2-5; D uncertain. V was shortened by 3 bases and J by 4 bases, with 9 bases between the two germline ends. The germline V gene has CDR1 KGHSH and CDR2 LQKENI. This CDR3 has 13 amino acids. CDR3 sequence reads: CASSPLERETQYF. CDR3 DNA sequence: TGTGCCAGCTCACCTCTGGAGCGAGAGACCCAGTACTTC.

This clonotype turned up a few times. The chain joins TRBV7-9 to TRBJ2-7, with D perhaps matching TRBD1 (6 bases). The CDR3 has 13 amino acids. Trimming removed 5 bases at V and 5 bases at J, with 13 bases between. Germline loops: CDR1 SEHNR, CDR2 FQNEAQ (reference sequence). The CDR3 region has the DNA TGTGCCAGCAGCCGCAGGGGAGCGGACGAGCAGTACTTC. It specifies CASSRRGADEQYF.

The chain couples TRBV12-3 or TRBV12-4 to TRBJ1-1; perhaps TRBD1 as D (6 bases). V was cut by 8 bases and J by 1 base, with 14 bases left in between. The CDR3 runs to 14 residues. The CDR3 here is CASSKDRQNTEAFF. CDR3 nucleotide sequence: TGTGCCAGCTCCAAGGACAGACAGAACACTGAAGCTTTCTTT.

This clonotype has just a few counts. This chain links TRBV4-3 with TRBJ2-1, with D unclear. CDR3 size: 10 residues. The germline V gene encodes CDR1 LGHNA and CDR2 YSLEER. Between the trimmed V and J ends, which lost 6 bases and 7 bases, there was a span of 4 bases. The CDR3 region has the DNA TGCGCCAGCAGTGTAAATGAGCAGTTCTTC. Protein: CASSVNEQFF.

The genes are TRBV5-1 and TRBJ1-1; no clear D. The CDR3 consists of 14 residues. The V gene's germline CDR1 is SGHRS and CDR2 YFSETQ. V was cut by 0 bases and J by 4 bases, with 10 bases left in between. The CDR3 loop reads CASSLVGSGTEAFF. CDR3 DNA: TGCGCCAGCAGCTTGGTAGGGTCCGGCACTGAAGCTTTCTTT.

This chain uses TRBV7-2 with TRBJ2-2; D is possibly TRBD2 (5 bases). Germline CDR1 and CDR2: SGHTA and FQGNSA. The CDR3 totals 14 residues. Trimming shortened V by 0 bases and J by 15 bases, and 17 bases separated the two germline ends. The CDR3 nucleotides are TGTGCCAGCAGCTTAGCGAGGTCGGGAAGGGTGGTGTTTTTT. Residues: CASSLARSGRVVFF.

The chain uses TRBV20-1 and TRBJ1-5; 10 bases align to TRBD1. In germline, CDR1 is DFQATT, CDR2 SNEGSKA (reference sequence). The V gene end was trimmed by 6 bases and the J gene end by 5 bases; junction bases not matched to a gene: 4. The CDR3 consists of 13 residues. The CDR3 DNA sequence: TGCAGTGCCCTGACAGGGGGCGATCAGCCCCAGCATTTT. It encodes CSALTGGDQPQHF.

The rearrangement joins TRBV5-6 to TRBJ2-7, with D hard to call. The CDR3 consists of 13 residues. V lost 4 bases and J 3 bases, leaving 11 bases between the germline ends. Looked up from germline, CDR1 is SGHDT and CDR2 is YYEEEE. The CDR3 is CASSRRRIYEQYV. As DNA, the CDR3 is TGTGCCAGCAGCCGCCGGAGAATCTACGAGCAGTACGTC.

This clonotype has only a few counts. The chain links TRBV20-1 to TRBJ2-7; 9 nucleotides align to TRBD2. From germline, CDR1 is DFQATT and CDR2 SNEGSKA (reference sequence). CDR3 size: 17 residues. V trimming: 0 bases; J trimming: 0 bases; junction bases outside the gene matches: 9. As DNA, the CDR3 is TGCAGTGCTAGAGATGGCCTAGCGGGGACCCTCTCCTACGAGCAGTACTTC. This translates into CSARDGLAGTLSYEQYF.

The rearrangement uses TRBV20-1 and TRBJ2-7, with D perhaps TRBD1 (6 bases). CDR1 DFQATT and CDR2 SNEGSKA come from the germline V gene (reference sequence). Trimming removed 6 bases from V and 2 bases from J, with 17 bases in between. The CDR3 sequence is 14 residues long. The CDR3 coding sequence is TGCAGTGCAAAGAGGCCAGGGGCTACCTACGAGCAGTACTTC. It encodes CSAKRPGATYEQYF.

The chain couples TRBV7-9 to TRBJ2-7, with 10 bases matching TRBD1. The CDR3 length is 16 residues. V was pared by 5 bases and J by 6 bases, with 13 bases of the junction left unmatched. The V gene's germline CDR1 is SEHNR and CDR2 FQNEAQ (reference sequence). Here the CDR3 reads CASSPITGTGDPEQYF. CDR3 nucleotides: TGTGCCAGCAGCCCCATCACCGGGACAGGGGACCCCGAGCAGTACTTC.

There are a few counts of this clonotype. CDR3 DNA: TGTGCCGGTTCAACAGCGGAACAAGAGACCCAGTACTTC. Translation: CAGSTAEQETQYF. The genes are TRBV6-2 or TRBV6-3 and TRBJ2-5, with D perhaps matching TRBD2 (5 bases). This CDR3 is built from 13 residues. V was cut by 11 bases and J by 2 bases, with 15 bases left in between. Germline CDR1 is MNHEY and CDR2 is SVGEGT.

V is TRBV5-1 and J is TRBJ2-3; possible D gene TRBD2, 7 bases. Germline values: CDR1 SGHRS, CDR2 YFSETQ. V was clipped by 0 bases and J by 2 bases, with 10 bases between them. The CDR3 spans 15 residues. The chain's CDR3 is CASSLEGGVTDTQYF. The CDR3 nucleotides read TGCGCCAGCAGCTTGGAAGGGGGGGTCACAGATACGCAGTATTTT.

This clonotype showed up just a few times. The chain links TRBV15 to TRBJ2-1; unclear D gene. Germline values: CDR1 LNHNV, CDR2 YYDKDF (reference sequence). CDR3 length: 13 amino acids. Trimming cost V 5 bases and J 5 bases, with 10 bases left between them. CDR3 DNA sequence: TGTGCCACCAGCCCTAGGCAGGACAATGAGCAGTTCTTC. Its translation: CATSPRQDNEQFF. Full variable domain (missing parts from reference TRBV15 and TRBJ2-1): DAMVIQNPRYQVTQFGKPVTLSCSQTLNHNVMYWYQQKSSQAPKLLFHYYDKDFNNEADTPDNFQSRRPNTSFCFLDIRSPGLGDTAMYLCATSPRQDNEQFFGPGTRLTVL.

This clonotype was detected only a few times. The CDR3 loop reads CASSPPGSYEQYV. The CDR3 coding sequence is TGTGCCAGCAGCCCCCCTGGGTCCTACGAGCAGTACGTC. The chain has TRBV7-9 and TRBJ2-7, with unresolved D. V was shortened by 5 bases and J by 1 base, with 9 bases between the two germline ends. This CDR3 is 13 amino acids long. Per germline, CDR1 SEHNR and CDR2 FQNEAQ (reference sequence).

This sequence joins TRBV10-3 and TRBJ2-7; 7 bases are a match to TRBD1. Germline V CDR1 and CDR2: ENHRY, SYGVKD. V gave up 6 bases and J gave up 2 bases; unmatched junction bases: 10. The CDR3 has 15 residues. CDR3 protein: CAIRPDRASAYEQYF. The CDR3 coding sequence is TGTGCCATCAGACCAGACAGGGCGTCGGCCTACGAGCAGTACTTC.

This chain joins TRBV7-9 and TRBJ2-3; possible D gene TRBD2, 6 bases. V was trimmed by 8 bases and J by 4 bases, leaving 13 bases between them. The CDR3 length is 13 residues. The germline V gene has CDR1 SEHNR and CDR2 FQNEAQ (reference sequence). The CDR3 DNA follows: TGTGCCAGCTATCAGTGGGGGGCAGATACGCAGTATTTT. Translated: CASYQWGADTQYF.

This chain connects TRBV11-2 to TRBJ2-7; 11 bases match TRBD1. CDR1 and CDR2 (germline): SGHAT, FQNNGV. Trimming removed 3 bases from V and 2 bases from J; junction bases left unmatched: 6. This CDR3 has 16 residues. The CDR3 here is CASSFNPGQGAYEQYF. DNA of the CDR3: TGTGCCAGCAGCTTTAACCCGGGACAGGGGGCCTACGAGCAGTACTTC.

The chain recombines TRBV5-5 with TRBJ2-7; the D gene could be TRBD1 or TRBD2 (5 bases each). This CDR3 contains 13 residues. Germline CDR1 is SGHKS and CDR2 is YYEKEE (reference sequence). Trimming took off 2 bases at V and 6 bases at J, with 12 bases between the two ends. For the CDR3, the DNA is TGTGCCAGCAGCTTCGCCGGGACCCGCGAGCAGTACTTC. This sequence encodes CASSFAGTREQYF. The complete variable domain, with remaining parts taken from reference TRBV5-5 and TRBJ2-7, reads DAGVTQSPTHLIKTRGQQVTLRCSPISGHKSVSWYQQVLGQGPQFIFQYYEKEERGRGNFPDRFSARQFPNYSSELNVNALLLGDSALYLCASSFAGTREQYFGPGTRLTVT.

This clonotype was seen more than once but under ten times. The chain recombines TRBV5-1 with TRBJ2-3; a weak D match, TRBD2 (6 bases). Trimming stripped 4 bases from V and 3 bases from J, with 12 bases between. The CDR3 length is 14 residues. In germline, CDR1 is SGHRS, CDR2 YFSETQ. In DNA, the CDR3 is TGCGCCAGCAGCACTCGGGAGCATACAGATACGCAGTATTTT. Translating it yields CASSTREHTDTQYF.

The table lists this clonotype with a few counts. The rearrangement uses TRBV12-3 or TRBV12-4 and TRBJ1-1; D remains unclear. The CDR3 is 13 amino acids. V shed 8 bases and J shed 4 bases, with 14 bases lying between them. CDR3 region: CASLGGFSTEAFF. The CDR3 DNA sequence: TGTGCCAGCCTGGGCGGGTTTAGCACTGAAGCTTTCTTT.

With respect to this clonotype: One end of the junction is discordant with germline, which a read error may explain. The chain combines TRBV7-6 with TRBJ2-2, with 7 positions matching TRBD1. The CDR3 is 17 residues long. Germline CDR1 is SGHVS and CDR2 is FNYEAQ. CDR3 bases: TGTGCCAGCAGCTCACCCGTGGGACAGCGTCGAACCGAGGAGCTGTTTTTT. It codes for CASSSPVGQRRTEELFF. Based on the CDR3 plus reference TRBV7-6 and TRBJ2-2, the full variable domain is GAGVSQSPRYKVTKRGQDVALRCDPISGHVSLYWYRQALGQGPEFLTYFNYEAQQDKSGLPNDRFSAERPEGSISTLTIQRTEQRDSAMYRCASSSPVGQRRTEELFFGEGSRLTVL.